The present T cell receptor (beta chain) was sequenced within a study of shared clonotypes between healthy human individuals. Sequencing used immunoSEQ multiplex PCR; TCRdb keeps in-frame clones, though not all of them. This sample has 1,400,000 or so clones, with approximately 98.5% found just once. Comments on this clone: Its antigen remains unidentified.

Germline V lookup: CDR1 SGHAT, CDR2 FQNNGV. Trimming pared 5 bases from V and 4 bases from J, leaving 22 bases between. CDR3 length: 17 residues. Study-level results: Sampling covered blood only; tissue repertoires likely differ.

Sequencing input: naive CD4+ T cells sorted from blood. Subset here: CD45RA+ positively selected. J is TRBJ2-3 and V is TRBV11-2, with D possibly called TRBD1 or TRBD2 (6 bases each). This TCR was sampled from a man aged 25 to 40 in good health. For the CDR3, the DNA is TGTGCCAGCAGCCCCGGGGTACTAGCCCAGGGGTCAGATACGCAGTATTTT. It specifies CASSPGVLAQGSDTQYF.